This entry is about one T cell receptor (beta chain). Its target is not known. This sample includes further DNA sequences coding for the same CDR3. Only in-frame clones appear in the TCRdb table, and some are missing; sequencing was by immunoSEQ multiplex PCR. The repertoire consists of fewer than 900,000 clones, with around 89% occurring once and the leading ten covering around 1.4%. The V and J ends lost 1 base and 4 bases, in that order; junction bases with no gene match: 0. Per germline, CDR1 LNHDA and CDR2 SQIVND (reference sequence). The CDR3 consists of 15 residues. The sample is drawn from a study of Ad26.COV2.S vaccination and SARS-CoV-2 variants. Regarding the study as a whole: Those who received vaccine or placebo ended up with similar non-spike TCR breadth.

Treatment: roughly 18 received Ad26.COV2.S at low or high dose, single or two shots; about 5 received placebo; per-sample allocation not given. All samples were drawn on day 63, counting from the first vaccine or placebo injection. This person who donated was an adult of 18-55 years in Boston. As its vector, the vaccine had Ad26, which expressed Wuhan-strain SARS-CoV-2 spike. Sample: peripheral blood, taken in a trial of Ad26.COV2.S vaccine versus placebo. This TCR was recovered from a person aged 18-65 years who received the Ad26.COV2.S COVID-19 vaccine or a placebo. J is TRBJ2-2 and V is TRBV19; TRBD2 matches 10 bases. The DNA for the CDR3 is TGTGCCAGTAGTATAGTAGCGGGAGGCACCGGGGAGCTGTTTTTT. Amino acids: CASSIVAGGTGELFF.